This T cell receptor (beta chain) was recorded in a study of metastatic and nonmetastatic thyroid tumors. At the level of the study: Comparison of repertoires was carried out across blood and tumor or nodule tissue from malignant and benign thyroid patients.

TCRdb called clones again from the PCR reads with MiXCR. The sample records tens of thousands of clones, around 20% being singletons. General study points: Significantly higher TCR beta diversity was reportedly seen in malignant thyroid tumors than benign nodules, in blood and tumor.

Patients had received no treatment of any kind before thyroid surgery. J was trimmed by 7 bases and V by 5 bases; bases with no gene match: 17. From germline, CDR1 is LNHDA and CDR2 SQIVND (reference sequence). The CDR3 is made up of 19 amino acids. This clone was observed at least ten times. Its antigen is still unknown. The receptor was isolated from a female donor with papillary thyroid cancer or a benign thyroid nodule (not recorded which). Some clones in this sample may be carry-over from other donors' samples. Sequenced: adjacent normal tissue. V gene TRBV19 combines with J gene TRBJ2-1, with TRBD2 matching over 13 bases. CDR3 sequence (DNA): TGTGCCAGTAGTTCGCCCAGGACTAGCGGGAGTATTTTAGGGAATGAGCAGTTCTTC. Residues: CASSSPRTSGSILGNEQFF.